This passage covers 12 T cell receptor beta chains from one sample sequenced in a study of blood T cell repertoires in COVID-19 (dated by TCRdb to about 2020). To prepare the library, the immunoSEQ multiplex PCR assay was applied. TCRdb stores this immuneACCESS table with in-frame sequences only. Part of the clones is absent; in the studies checked, under half of the shortfall reflects unresolved V genes, and no reason is known for the rest. Counted in this sample were some 80,000 clones; about four fifths of them appeared once. The ten largest clones take up about an eighth of the sample. The sample taken for sequencing was peripheral blood. The source is a human donor in a cohort sampled during active COVID-19.

The V and J genes are TRBV7-2 and TRBJ1-1; no clear D. Trimming left V 1 base short and J 5 bases short, with 8 bases between. Germline CDR1 and CDR2: SGHTA and FQGNSA. CDR3 size: 13 residues. The DNA for the CDR3 is TGTGCCAGCAGCTTAGGGCGGTGGACTGAAGCTTTCTTT. This translates into CASSLGRWTEAFF.

This sequence joins TRBV10-3 and TRBJ1-2, with TRBD1 matching over 7 bases. The trim removed 6 bases at V and 4 bases at J, leaving 8 bases unmatched. Germline assignment: CDR1 ENHRY and CDR2 SYGVKD. There are 14 residues in the CDR3. CDR3 DNA sequence: TGTGCCATCAGGAGACAGGGCGTTTTCTATGGCTACACCTTC. Protein: CAIRRQGVFYGYTF.

The chain has TRBV13 and TRBJ1-5; D unclear. CDR3 length equals 13 residues. V lost 3 bases to trimming and J lost 7 bases, with 10 bases between them. CDR1 PRHDT and CDR2 FYEKMQ come from the germline V gene (reference sequence). Here the CDR3 DNA reads TGTGCCAGCAGCTTCGGCGGGTACCAGCCCCAGCATTTT. It yields the protein CASSFGGYQPQHF.

In DNA form, the CDR3 reads TGTGCCAGCTCACTGGCCCCGGACAGTAAGGCTGAAGCTTTCTTT. This encodes CASSLAPDSKAEAFF. V gene TRBV18 combines with J gene TRBJ1-1; a possible D gene is TRBD1 (6 bases). CDR1 is KGHSH, CDR2 LQKENI, per germline. The length of the CDR3 is 15 residues. Trimming took off 4 bases at V and 6 bases at J, with 18 bases between the two ends.

J is TRBJ1-3 and V is TRBV11-2, with D maybe TRBD1 (5 bases). CDR1 and CDR2 (germline): SGHAT, FQNNGV. This CDR3 contains 14 residues. V gave up 4 bases and J gave up 2 bases, with 9 bases separating them. CDR3 loop: CASSSGRAGNTIYF. The CDR3 bases are TGTGCCAGCAGCTCGGGCAGGGCTGGAAACACCATATATTTT. Supplemented by reference TRBV11-2 and TRBJ1-3, the full variable domain reads EAGVAQSPRYKIIEKRQSVAFWCNPISGHATLYWYQQILGQGPKLLIQFQNNGVVDDSQLPKDRFSAERLKGVDSTLKIQPAKLEDSAVYLCASSSGRAGNTIYFGEGSWLTVV.

The chain couples TRBV30 to TRBJ2-2; D may be TRBD1 (6 bases). V dropped 2 bases and J dropped 0 bases, with 10 bases sitting between them. The germline V gene has CDR1 GTSNPN and CDR2 SVGIG (reference sequence). The CDR3 is made up of 15 amino acids. Here the CDR3 DNA reads TGTGCCTGGAGTCTGGGGGCCTCGAACACCGGGGAGCTGTTTTTT. Translated: CAWSLGASNTGELFF.

The chain recombines TRBV5-1 with TRBJ2-3; 10 bases map to TRBD1. CDR1 is SGHRS and CDR2 is YFSETQ in the germline V gene. Germline trimming cut 4 bases from V and 6 bases from J; bases unmatched to any gene: 5. This CDR3 contains 14 residues. The CDR3, as DNA: TGCGCCAGCAGCAGGACAGGGGGTTTTGATACGCAGTATTTT. It yields the protein CASSRTGGFDTQYF.

This chain uses TRBV3-1 (or the pseudogene TRBV3-2) with TRBJ2-7; 7 positions match TRBD1. The CDR3 loop spans 17 amino acids. The ends lost 1 base at V and 4 bases at J; junction bases unmatched: 13. Germline CDR1 reads LGHDT; CDR2 reads YNNKEL (reference sequence). The CDR3: CASSQGQTGLGGYEQYF. CDR3 in DNA: TGTGCCAGCAGCCAAGGCCAGACAGGGTTAGGCGGTTACGAGCAGTACTTC.

The count of this clone is one. The sample has other DNA sequences that encode this CDR3 too. The gene calls are TRBV10-3 and TRBJ2-7; 11 bases are shared with TRBD2. CDR3 length: 15 amino acids. V trimming: 2 bases; J trimming: 4 bases; junction bases outside the gene matches: 4. Germline CDR1 and CDR2: ENHRY and SYGVKD. DNA for the CDR3: TGTGCCATCAGTGAGAGTTTAGCGGGGGGGTACGAGCAGTACTTC. Residues: CAISESLAGGYEQYF.

The chain is built from TRBV5-1 and TRBJ2-1, with 7 bases aligning to TRBD1. J was trimmed by 2 bases and V by 0 bases; bases with no gene match: 2. The CDR3 contains 15 residues. Germline CDR1 reads SGHRS; CDR2 reads YFSETQ. In nucleotides, the CDR3 is TGCGCCAGCAGCTTGGGACAGGGTCCCTACAATGAGCAGTTCTTC. It is translated as CASSLGQGPYNEQFF.

This chain connects TRBV28 to TRBJ1-2, with 9 positions matching TRBD1. Trimming took 5 bases from V and 4 from J; bases not matched to a gene: 11. CDR1 and CDR2 from the germline V gene are MDHEN and SYDVKM. The CDR3 is 16 amino acids. CDR3 in amino acids: CASSIPTGGAVYGYTF. The CDR3 DNA reads as TGTGCCAGCAGTATCCCTACAGGGGGCGCGGTCTATGGCTACACCTTC.

The chain combines TRBV6-5 with TRBJ1-2; 7 nucleotides agree with TRBD1. CDR3 size: 15 residues. CDR1 is MNHEY and CDR2 is SVGAGI in the germline V gene. The V segment lost 5 bases and the J segment 0 bases; nucleotides outside the gene matches: 6. The CDR3 coding sequence is TGTGCCAGCAGTACCCGGGACAGAACTAACTATGGCTACACCTTC. Amino acids: CASSTRDRTNYGYTF.